This is a list of T cell receptor beta chains from one sample in a study of molecular identifiers for immune sequencing clone quantification. TCRdb recomputed calls from the PCR reads with MiXCR, one row per CDR3 protein. The profile shows about 500,000 distinct CDR3 sequences, over 20% of them singletons. Sequences were obtained from naive CD8+ T cells from blood, with Jurkat cell RNA spiked in. These receptors all stem from a human donor in good health. Some libraries in this study had Jurkat cell RNA spiked in. CDR3s include the opening cysteine and the closing phenylalanine or tryptophan. Each record gives: V gene, J gene, D gene, CDR3 protein. A D gene is named only where the DNA matches it firmly.

v_call: TRBV4-1; j_call: TRBJ2-3; d_call: TRBD1; cdr3_aa: CASSQDLQGRGPTDTQYF
v_call: TRBV28; j_call: TRBJ1-6; d_call: TRBD1; cdr3_aa: CASSFSGQANSPLHF
v_call: TRBV20-1; j_call: TRBJ2-2; d_call: .; cdr3_aa: CSGRAVNTGELFF
v_call: TRBV5-8; j_call: TRBJ2-7; d_call: .; cdr3_aa: CASSFPLTAYEQYF
v_call: TRBV29-1; j_call: TRBJ2-7; d_call: TRBD1; cdr3_aa: CSVTDRDEQYF
v_call: TRBV7-3; j_call: TRBJ2-7; d_call: .; cdr3_aa: CASSSGTQYEQYF
v_call: TRBV7-3; j_call: TRBJ2-3; d_call: TRBD2; cdr3_aa: CASSLVGFSGRLFTDTQYF
v_call: TRBV14; j_call: TRBJ2-7; d_call: .; cdr3_aa: CASSHTRDGYEQYF
v_call: TRBV30; j_call: TRBJ1-5; d_call: .; cdr3_aa: CAWGHGLGLPQHF
v_call: TRBV20-1; j_call: TRBJ2-3; d_call: TRBD2; cdr3_aa: CSALPQRLAIADTQYF
v_call: TRBV6-2/TRBV6-3; j_call: TRBJ2-7; d_call: TRBD1; cdr3_aa: CATQGQVTYEQYF
v_call: TRBV24-1; j_call: TRBJ1-6; d_call: .; cdr3_aa: CATSDGRLNSPLHF
v_call: TRBV19; j_call: TRBJ2-2; d_call: .; cdr3_aa: CASWGSNTGELFF
v_call: TRBV5-4; j_call: TRBJ1-2; d_call: .; cdr3_aa: CASSLDLYRTNYGYTF
v_call: TRBV12-3/TRBV12-4; j_call: TRBJ2-7; d_call: .; cdr3_aa: CAISAQGVQGTYEQYF
v_call: TRBV7-8; j_call: TRBJ1-1; d_call: .; cdr3_aa: CASSSMGGSEAFF
v_call: TRBV30; j_call: TRBJ2-5; d_call: TRBD2; cdr3_aa: CAWSALAGSRETQYF
v_call: TRBV7-6; j_call: TRBJ2-3; d_call: .; cdr3_aa: CASSFSGRSTDTQYF
v_call: TRBV7-2; j_call: TRBJ1-5; d_call: TRBD1; cdr3_aa: CATRPGQGDYQPQHF
v_call: TRBV21-1; j_call: TRBJ2-7; d_call: .; cdr3_aa: CASRKRGRPEQYF
v_call: TRBV9; j_call: TRBJ2-2; d_call: TRBD2; cdr3_aa: CASSSSGGPGYTGELFF
v_call: TRBV7-9; j_call: TRBJ2-5; d_call: TRBD2; cdr3_aa: CASSRKGGLAGAETQYF
v_call: TRBV20-1; j_call: TRBJ2-7; d_call: TRBD2; cdr3_aa: CSASPLAGDSYEQYF
v_call: TRBV30; j_call: TRBJ2-1; d_call: TRBD1; cdr3_aa: CAYVTGPYGEQFF
v_call: TRBV30; j_call: TRBJ1-2; d_call: .; cdr3_aa: CAWSLQGYGYTF
v_call: TRBV6-6; j_call: TRBJ2-3; d_call: .; cdr3_aa: CASSYSLLGTDTQYF
v_call: TRBV20-1; j_call: TRBJ1-3; d_call: .; cdr3_aa: CSASPRGATGNTIYF
v_call: TRBV18; j_call: TRBJ2-5; d_call: .; cdr3_aa: CASSGDSGLSQETQYF
v_call: TRBV4-3; j_call: TRBJ2-7; d_call: .; cdr3_aa: CASSQGLQAVYEQYF
v_call: TRBV7-3; j_call: TRBJ2-3; d_call: .; cdr3_aa: CASSAGVGGTDTQYF
v_call: TRBV2; j_call: TRBJ1-1; d_call: .; cdr3_aa: CARRKSVEENTEAFF
v_call: TRBV19; j_call: TRBJ1-1; d_call: .; cdr3_aa: CASSIGQYTEAFF
v_call: TRBV6-2/TRBV6-3; j_call: TRBJ1-1; d_call: .; cdr3_aa: CASSWAGRSEAFF
v_call: TRBV18; j_call: TRBJ2-5; d_call: .; cdr3_aa: CASSLYSSLADQETQYF
v_call: TRBV7-8; j_call: TRBJ2-7; d_call: .; cdr3_aa: CASSARPQIYEQYF
v_call: TRBV7-9; j_call: TRBJ1-3; d_call: .; cdr3_aa: CASSPKGGAGSGNTIYF
v_call: TRBV27; j_call: TRBJ2-3; d_call: TRBD2; cdr3_aa: CASSFGTRGGTDTQYF
v_call: TRBV3-2; j_call: TRBJ1-4; d_call: .; cdr3_aa: CASSQYGGSNEKLFF
v_call: TRBV27; j_call: TRBJ2-5; d_call: .; cdr3_aa: CASSTTGIETQYF
v_call: TRBV19; j_call: TRBJ2-7; d_call: TRBD1; cdr3_aa: CASSPGTGSPYEQYF
v_call: TRBV29-1; j_call: TRBJ2-2; d_call: TRBD1; cdr3_aa: CSVYLTGGLAGELFF